This T cell receptor (beta chain) was sequenced during a study of beta chain features in type 1 diabetes listed by TCRdb under 2018. Describing the broader study: No differences in mean age, gender distribution, total cell number or subset yield were found between patients and healthy donors. A total of 90 million to 140 million sorted cells were examined across all samples, and RNA yield correlated strongly with the number of cells per subset. In the study, TCRB repertoires of sorted circulating CD4+ T cell subsets from recently diagnosed type 1 diabetes patients were compared with those of matched healthy donors. Regulatory and stem cell-like memory subsets were obtained from only 8 patients and about 8 healthy donors, while naive and central memory subsets were obtained from all 30 or so donors. Overall study outcomes, separate from this receptor: Naive, central memory and regulatory TCRB repertoires appeared to be more similar among patients than among healthy donors. Because cDNA was sequenced instead of genomic DNA, activated cells with high expression could be over-represented, although the groups did not differ in activation or CD3 levels. Patients with type 1 diabetes made fewer insertions and deleted more nucleotides at VDJ recombination sites, implying thymic rearrangement abnormalities. Shorter templates might have been favored by PCR, but patient and control samples were amplified and corrected together, so both groups would have been affected equally by any skew. Only small numbers of individuals were included in the HLA sub-analyses, which left unresolved whether HLA type had any influence on TCRB rearrangement. In all four CD4+ subsets, TCRB CDR3 length was moderately but significantly shorter in type 1 diabetes patients.

This clone was counted many times. This clone's antigen is unknown. Base qualities are not at hand, and no much larger clone is one base apart. A single peripheral blood draw of approximately 100 mL on average was collected from each donor into heparinised tubes. A BD FACSAria II and a panel including CD45RO, CCR7, CD25, CD127, CD95 and CD27 were used to sort naive, central memory, regulatory and stem cell-like memory CD4+ T cells. Every sorted population had a purity above 98%. PBMCs were isolated immediately by Lymphoprep density gradient centrifugation and stained directly without culture. To minimize batch effects, samples were stained and sorted in pairs, one healthy donor with one patient per experiment. The High Capacity cDNA Reverse Transcription Kit was used to reverse transcribe all of the isolated RNA, meaning that expressed TCRB transcripts were what got sequenced. Naive, central memory and regulatory T cell samples underwent deep immunoSEQ sequencing, averaging approximately 3.5 million total reads per sample. After sorted cells were lysed in RLT buffer, RNA was extracted with DNase-treated RNeasy Micro or Mini kits, with the choice depending on cell number. Each cell subset was processed on its own to prevent cross-contamination, while patient and healthy donor samples were processed together. Using the immunoSEQ multiplex PCR, TCRB sequences were amplified from cDNA into 87-bp fragments spanning the CDR3 region. Sequencing of the amplicons was performed on the Illumina HiSeq platform. The study's processing was this. PCR bias was corrected computationally using synthetic template baselines, and reads within Hamming distance 2 were collapsed, with unmergeable singletons discarded. Reads were aligned against IMGT to assign V, D and J genes, CDR3 length and insertions or deletions at six rearrangement sites. Clonotype counts were normalized to sorted cell number within each subset before computing true diversity and Gini coefficients with the tcR R package. The overlap coefficient, calculated on TCRB nucleotide sequences, was used to measure repertoire sharing. Entries here come from immuneACCESS through TCRdb and include only in-frame sequences with V and J called. Some clones fail to appear in such tables; in the studies checked, an unresolved V gene covers under half of the shortfall, and the cause of the remainder is unknown. V and J calls and clone size are given by that table; D and trimming were obtained from the DNA. Counted in this sample were almost 350,000 clones; approximately 9.7% of them appeared once. 1% of the sample is taken by the ten largest.

The CDR3 runs 13 amino acids, cysteine and phenylalanine included. The retained sequence is limited to the CDR3, 39 bases, with the frame set at the first base. The V and J ends are trimmed by 3 bases and 1 base, leaving 6 bases between them. The CDR1 and CDR2 encoded by the germline V gene are SNHLY and FYNNEI. This receptor was obtained from a man under 40 with type 1 diabetes. Material for sequencing was central memory CD4+ T cells from blood. The rearranged segments are TRBV2 and TRBJ1-1; the D gene identity is not certain. The CDR3 loop reads CASSEVRNTEAFF. The DNA is as follows: TGTGCCAGCAGTGAGGTACGGAACACTGAAGCTTTCTTT. Where the CDR3 stops, the reference TRBV2 and TRBJ1-1 genes take over; the full variable domain is EPEVTQTPSHQVTQMGQEVILRCVPISNHLYFYWYRQILGQKVEFLVSFYNNEISEKSEIFDDQFSVERPDGSNFTLKIRSTKLEDSAMYFCASSEVRNTEAFFGQGTRLTVV.